The next 17 T cell receptor beta chains were all read from a single sample in a study of tumor-infiltrating lymphocytes in primary liver carcinoma. Germline DNA was also extracted, and blood RNA derived from unsorted whole blood. Production of TCR beta cDNA used around 500 ng total RNA together with a constant-region primer. Slightly modified ARM-PCR served as the procedure for the TCR beta libraries. These libraries came from three rounds of nested multiplex PCR. Running 10 cycles apiece, the first two PCR rounds relied on TRBV1-TRBV30 forward primers together with a C-beta reverse primer. TCRdb reprocessed the multiplex PCR reads with MiXCR, giving one entry per CDR3 protein. The table has some 190,000 distinct CDR3 sequences, roughly 60% seen once. Sequencing used peripheral blood. The source is a man in his forties or fifties with primary liver carcinoma and hepatitis B virus infection.

Concerning this clonotype: A much larger clone lies a single base off, so this may be a read error. The chain employs TRBV11-2 and TRBJ2-7, with D unclear. The CDR3 sequence is 14 residues long. Germline V gives CDR1 SGHAT, CDR2 FQNNGV. Trimming took off 3 bases at V and 2 bases at J, with 11 bases between the two ends. CDR3 in DNA: TGTGCCAGCAGCTTCAGGAGTATCACCTACGAGCAGTACTTC. It yields the protein CASSFRSITYEQYF.

Details on this clonotype: One junction end does not reproduce the germline sequence, and a read error may be involved. The rearrangement links TRBV11-2 to TRBJ2-5, with TRBD2 as a possible D gene (7 bases). The germline V gene encodes CDR1 SGHAT and CDR2 FQNNGV. The CDR3 is made up of 13 amino acids. The DNA of the CDR3 is TGTACCAGCAGCCCGGGGGCGGGAGAGACCCAGTATTTC. Its translation is CTSSPGAGETQYF. Full variable domain (rest looked up from reference TRBV11-2 and TRBJ2-5): EAGVAQSPRYKIIEKRQSVAFWCNPISGHATLYWYQQILGQGPKLLIQFQNNGVVDDSQLPKDRFSAERLKGVDSTLKIQPAKLEDSAVYLCTSSPGAGETQYFGPGTRLLVL.

Details on this clonotype: The conserved phenylalanine or tryptophan normally closing the CDR3 is absent here, so this likely arose from a read error. Because the CDR3's place on the DNA is in doubt, the DNA is left out and the CDR3 is given as listed by TCRdb. The V gene is TRBV11-2, the J gene TRBJ2-1; no check of the table's D call, TRBD1, against the DNA was made. The CDR3 length equals 14 residues, ends included. Germline values: CDR1 SGHAT, CDR2 FQNNGV. CDR3: CASSSYRGGNEQSY.

There are a few counts of this clonotype. The chain employs TRBV4-1 and TRBJ2-1; 12 nucleotides line up with TRBD2. The CDR3 has 17 amino acids. CDR1 and CDR2 from the germline V gene are MGHRA and YSYEKL. V gave up 1 base and J gave up 5 bases; unmatched junction bases: 6. The CDR3 DNA follows: TGCGCCAGCAGCCAAGTTCGACTAGCGGGAGTGGACAATGAGCAGTTCTTC. Amino acid sequence: CASSQVRLAGVDNEQFF.

Details on this clonotype: At one end, the junction sequence differs from germline, possibly due to a read error. V gene TRBV11-1 combines with J gene TRBJ2-5, with 8 bases matching TRBD2. The CDR3 runs 12 residues. Germline CDR1 and CDR2: SGHAT and FQDESV (reference sequence). The CDR3 protein is CASSREGETQHF. The CDR3 DNA is TGTGCCAGCAGCCGGGAGGGGGAGACCCAGCACTTC. The full variable domain, rest sourced from reference TRBV11-1 and TRBJ2-5, is EAEVAQSPRYKITEKSQAVAFWCDPISGHATLYWYRQILGQGPELLVQFQDESVVDDSQLPKDRFSAERLKGVDSTLKIQPAELGDSAMYLCASSREGETQHFGPGTRLLVL.

The rearrangement links TRBV14 to TRBJ2-1, with D possibly being TRBD2 (5 bases). V was cut by 2 bases and J by 0 bases, with 11 bases left in between. Germline CDR1 SGHDN, CDR2 FVKESK. This CDR3 spans 16 amino acids. DNA for the CDR3: TGTGCCAGCAGCCAATGGTCGGGGAGCTCCTACAATGAGCAGTTCTTC. It is translated as CASSQWSGSSYNEQFF.

The gene calls are TRBV2 and TRBJ2-1; either TRBD1 or TRBD2 may fit D (5 bases each). V was pared by 4 bases and J by 10 bases, with 11 bases between. The CDR3 extends over 12 amino acids. Germline V CDR1 and CDR2: SNHLY, FYNNEI. CDR3 DNA: TGTGCCAGCAGTGCACTCCGGGACGAGCAGTTCTTC. Amino acid sequence: CASSALRDEQFF.

This clonotype turned up a few times. This rearrangement joins TRBV28 to TRBJ2-3; tentatively, D is TRBD2 (6 bases). Germline V gene sequence: CDR1 MDHEN, CDR2 SYDVKM. The CDR3 length is 13 residues. Trimming cost V 5 bases and J 3 bases, with 9 bases left between them. The CDR3 nucleotides read TGTGCCAGCAGTGGGGACTCTACAGATACGCAGTATTTT. Protein: CASSGDSTDTQYF.

The chain recombines TRBV7-8 with TRBJ1-6, with D uncertain. Germline V gives CDR1 SGHVS, CDR2 FQNEAQ. This CDR3 has 15 amino acids. The ends were cut back, 9 bases at V and 10 bases at J, with 22 bases in the middle. The CDR3 is CASSQRWTAESPLHF. For the CDR3, the DNA is TGTGCCAGTAGCCAAAGGTGGACTGCGGAATCACCCCTCCACTTT. Variable domain in full (rest from reference TRBV7-8 and TRBJ1-6): GAGVSQSPRYKVAKRGQDVALRCDPISGHVSLFWYQQALGQGPEFLTYFQNEAQLDKSGLPSDRFFAERPEGSVSTLKIQRTQQEDSAVYLCASSQRWTAESPLHFGNGTRLTVT.

The chain uses TRBV10-2 and TRBJ2-2; D is perhaps TRBD1 (5 bases). V was pared by 6 bases and J by 0 bases, with 8 bases between. Germline lookup yields CDR1 WSHSY and CDR2 SAAADI. CDR3 length: 14 residues. The CDR3 nucleotides read TGCGCCAGCAGGTCACAGGCGAACACCGGGGAGCTGTTTTTT. As protein: CASRSQANTGELFF.

This clonotype was seen ten or more times. V usage is TRBV7-8 and J usage is TRBJ2-3; perhaps D is TRBD1 or TRBD2 (6 bases each). Per the germline V gene, CDR1 is SGHVS and CDR2 is FQNEAQ. This CDR3 is 15 amino acids long. V lost 1 base, J lost 9 bases, and 17 bases lay in between. In nucleotides, the CDR3 is TGTGCCAGCAGCTTAGACGGACCGGGGGCAGGAACGCAGTATTTT. Protein: CASSLDGPGAGTQYF.

Comments on this clonotype: The junction shows a germline mismatch at one end, possibly a read error. V gene TRBV11-2 combines with J gene TRBJ2-1; D is perhaps TRBD2 (7 bases). The V gene's germline CDR1 is SGHAT and CDR2 FQNNGV. CDR3 length: 14 residues. The CDR3 nucleotides are TGTGTCAGCAGCTCCTGCAGGGGAGGGAATGAGCAGTTCTTC. This translates into CVSSSCRGGNEQFF.

The chain has TRBV12-3 or TRBV12-4 and TRBJ2-6, with 7 nucleotides matching TRBD1. V shed 5 bases and J 2 bases; nucleotides not matched to a gene: 3. This CDR3 comprises 15 residues. The CDR3: CASSPGTAGANVLTF. The CDR3 DNA sequence: TGTGCCAGCAGTCCCGGGACAGCTGGGGCCAACGTCCTGACTTTC.

This clonotype has ten or more counts. The V and J genes are TRBV11-2 and TRBJ2-5; D is perhaps TRBD1 (6 bases). This CDR3 comprises 17 residues. V shed 6 bases and J shed 1 base, with 21 bases lying between them. Germline V lookup: CDR1 SGHAT, CDR2 FQNNGV. The CDR3 sequence is CASRQTTLRGFQETQYF. Here the CDR3 DNA reads TGTGCCAGCAGACAAACCACTCTCAGGGGTTTCCAAGAGACCCAGTACTTC.

Note on this clonotype: At one end, the junction sequence differs from germline, possibly due to a read error. V gene TRBV11-3 combines with J gene TRBJ2-5; 11 positions agree with TRBD2. Germline lookup yields CDR1 SGHNT and CDR2 YENEEA. There are 17 residues in the CDR3. The chain's CDR3 is CASSLGGTSGSRETQYF. In nucleotides, the CDR3 is TGTGCCAGTAGCTTAGGAGGAACTAGCGGGAGTCGAGAGACCCAGTACTTC.

J is TRBJ2-7 and V is TRBV5-6, with D perhaps TRBD2 (6 bases). The CDR3 loop spans 14 amino acids. The germline V and J ends were trimmed by 2 bases and 8 bases, with 17 bases remaining between them. Germline loops: CDR1 SGHDT, CDR2 YYEEEE. CDR3 amino acids: CASSLGRGNLQQYF. CDR3 in DNA: TGTGCCAGCAGCTTAGGACGGGGGAACCTCCAGCAGTACTTC. The variable domain in full, completed from reference TRBV5-6 and TRBJ2-7, reads DAGVTQSPTHLIKTRGQQVTLRCSPKSGHDTVSWYQQALGQGPQFIFQYYEEEERQRGNFPDRFSGHQFPNYSSELNVNALLLGDSALYLCASSLGRGNLQQYFGPGTRLTVT.

Concerning this clonotype: Sequence at one end of the junction differs from germline and may be a read error. The chain is built from TRBV28 and TRBJ1-1; D is unresolved. Germline V gene data show CDR1 as MDHEN and CDR2 as SYDVKM. There are 14 residues in the CDR3. The CDR3 loop reads CASLGVGPSTEPFF. DNA of the CDR3: TGTGCCAGCCTTGGAGTTGGGCCATCCACTGAACCTTTCTTT.